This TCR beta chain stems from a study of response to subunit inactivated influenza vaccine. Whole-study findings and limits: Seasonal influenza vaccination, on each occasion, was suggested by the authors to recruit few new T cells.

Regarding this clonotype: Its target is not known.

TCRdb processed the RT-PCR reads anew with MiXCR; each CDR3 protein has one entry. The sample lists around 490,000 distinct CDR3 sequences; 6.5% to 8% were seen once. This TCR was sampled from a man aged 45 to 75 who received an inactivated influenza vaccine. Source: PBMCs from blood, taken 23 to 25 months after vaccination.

CDR3 loop: CSAPRAIGRGVYNEQFF. The CDR3 bases are TGCAGTGCTCCCCGGGCCATTGGGAGGGGTGTCTACAATGAGCAGTTCTTC. This rearrangement joins TRBV20-1 to TRBJ2-1, with 7 bases lining up with TRBD2. CDR1 and CDR2 from the germline V gene are DFQATT and SNEGSKA (reference sequence). Trimming cost V 5 bases and J 3 bases; bases outside gene matches: 16. The CDR3 length is 17 residues.